Given below is one T cell receptor (beta chain) in context. Unmatched junction bases numbered 2, after V lost 5 bases and J lost 0 bases. The CDR3 is 16 residues long. CDR1 is SGDLS and CDR2 is YYNGEE in the germline V gene. This sample stems from a study of blood T cells in healthy people across ages. A second PCR of 7 to 11 cycles used a sample-barcoded 5' primer and a J-beta primer mix. From the 5' RACE reads, TCRdb called clonotypes with MiXCR, one entry per CDR3 protein. The table records about 970,000 distinct CDR3 sequences, roughly 51% of them present only once. The genes are TRBV9 and TRBJ2-1; 13 bases fit TRBD2. This TCR was recovered from a woman in her sixties in good health. The sample consisted of blood. CDR3 sequence reads: CASSGTSGNSYNEQFF. The CDR3 DNA is TGTGCCAGCAGTGGGACTAGCGGGAACTCCTACAATGAGCAGTTCTTC.